Listed here are 7 T cell receptor beta chains from one sample, sequenced in a study of T-cell reconstitution after alpha-beta-depleted transplantation in children. The TCRbeta library was prepared with unique molecular identifiers. TCRdb recomputed calls from the PCR reads with MiXCR, one row per CDR3 protein. This table has roughly 590,000 distinct CDR3 sequences, 16% appearing once. The sample consisted of PBMCs from the stem cell graft donor, taken from the stem cell graft. These receptor sequences come from a human donor who donated a stem cell graft to a child with acute myeloid leukemia.

This clonotype was observed a handful of times. The rearrangement joins TRBV20-1 to TRBJ2-1, with D unresolved. The CDR3 is made up of 15 amino acids. Germline V lookup: CDR1 DFQATT, CDR2 SNEGSKA (reference sequence). V was shortened by 0 bases and J by 7 bases, with 16 bases between the two germline ends. The chain's CDR3 is CSAREATDARNEQFF. In nucleotides, the CDR3 is TGCAGTGCTAGAGAAGCGACCGACGCAAGAAATGAGCAGTTCTTC.

The sample holds many counts of this clonotype. The rearrangement links TRBV5-6 to TRBJ2-3; D might be TRBD1 (6 bases). V lost 4 bases to trimming and J lost 2 bases, with 17 bases between them. Looked up from germline, CDR1 is SGHDT and CDR2 is YYEEEE. This CDR3 spans 16 amino acids. CDR3 sequence (DNA): TGTGCCAGCAGCCTCACACAGGGTAGAATCACAGATACGCAGTATTTT. This sequence encodes CASSLTQGRITDTQYF.

Only one count was recorded for this clonotype. A read error may explain this, as a much larger clone is one base away. V and J are TRBV12-3 or TRBV12-4 and TRBJ1-1; tentative D call: TRBD1 (6 bases). The CDR3 loop spans 16 amino acids. The V end lost 6 bases, the J end lost 5 bases, and 22 bases lay between the germline ends. The CDR3 is CASRKGQGHAGTEAFF. Here the CDR3 DNA reads TGTGCCAGCAGAAAGGGCCAGGGGCACGCTGGGACTGAAGCTTTCTTT.

This clonotype was observed many times. The V gene is TRBV5-5, the J gene TRBJ2-7; D unclear. CDR3 length: 11 residues. Trimming removed 3 bases at V and 7 bases at J, with 8 bases between. Per germline, CDR1 SGHKS and CDR2 YYEKEE (reference sequence). DNA of the CDR3: TGTGCCAGCAGCTACGACCTGGAGCAGTACGTC. Translating gives CASSYDLEQYV.

This clonotype was recorded at least ten times. This chain connects TRBV29-1 to TRBJ2-3; D is undetermined. This CDR3 is built from 12 residues. V was clipped by 4 bases and J by 3 bases, with 8 bases between them. The germline CDR1 and CDR2 sequences are SQVTM and ANQGSEA. The chain's CDR3 is CSVVGPTDTQYF. Written as DNA, the CDR3 is TGCAGCGTTGTCGGACCAACAGATACGCAGTATTTT.

The chain recombines TRBV10-3 with TRBJ1-5; TRBD1 agrees at 7 bases. Per germline, CDR1 ENHRY and CDR2 SYGVKD. This CDR3 region has 13 residues. V was clipped by 10 bases and J by 3 bases; unmatched bases: 6. The CDR3 is CANQGDLNQPQHF. The CDR3 bases are TGTGCCAACCAGGGGGATCTCAATCAGCCCCAGCATTTT.

The chain combines TRBV7-2 with TRBJ1-5, with TRBD1 as a possible D gene (6 bases). Germline values: CDR1 SGHTA, CDR2 FQGNSA. Trimming left V 1 base short and J 2 bases short, with 9 bases between. The CDR3 spans 15 residues. The CDR3 DNA reads TGTGCCAGCAGCTTAGGGTCAGGGGGCAATCAGCCCCAGCATTTT. Translated: CASSLGSGGNQPQHF.